This T cell receptor beta chain was sequenced during a study of T-cell memory formation after mild COVID-19. Study-level results: CD4+ clones that contracted lay mainly in CM and EM; CD8+ ones lay in EMRA.

Note on this clonotype: No antigen is known for it.

CDR1 and CDR2 from the germline V gene are MGHDK and SYGVNS. This CDR3 has 13 amino acids. Trimming cost V 4 bases and J 8 bases, with 14 bases left between them. MiXCR, applied by TCRdb to the 5' RACE reads, yields one record per CDR3 protein. The sample has roughly 340,000 distinct CDR3 sequences, approximately 15% seen once. The chain couples TRBV25-1 to TRBJ1-2; D might be TRBD1 (5 bases). Specimen: PBMCs or a T cell subset sorted from them (not recorded which). This TCR derives from a man younger than 30 who had mild COVID-19 (a few samples of this study predate the infection). Cell type and time point are not known. CDR3 residues: CASSARELEGYTF. The DNA of the CDR3 is TGTGCCAGCAGTGCCAGGGAACTGGAAGGCTACACCTTC.